This T cell receptor beta chain was observed in a study of Ad26.COV2.S vaccination and SARS-CoV-2 variants. As for the study in general: Donor got 5x10^10 or 1x10^11 viral particles of Ad26.COV2.S. Study observations and caveats: Vaccine recipients showed a spike-specific TCR breadth that was higher than in placebo recipients. It was reported that spike-specific CD8+ and CD4+ T cell responses were substantially broad after vaccination.

Treatment described: roughly 19 received Ad26.COV2.S at low or high dose, single or two shots; about 5 received placebo; per-sample allocation not given. Specimens were obtained on day 63 following the first vaccine or placebo injection. The assay was immunoSEQ multiplex PCR, and TCRdb's table has in-frame clones only and misses some. The profile covers roughly 700,000 clones, with 89% appearing a single time and over 1.3% taken by the ten largest. As to this clone: Its antigen is not known.

With 5 bases clipped from V and 5 bases from J, the junction kept 7 bases outside the gene matches. Germline lookup yields CDR1 MNHEY and CDR2 SMNVEV (reference sequence). The CDR3 spans 14 residues. The sequences come from peripheral blood, collected in a trial of Ad26.COV2.S vaccine versus placebo. This chain joins TRBV27 and TRBJ1-2; the match to TRBD1 covers 8 bases. The sequence derives from a person aged 18-60 years who received the Ad26.COV2.S COVID-19 vaccine or a placebo. The CDR3 region is CASSTAGGGYGYTF. CDR3 nucleotide sequence: TGTGCCAGCAGTACCGCAGGGGGCGGGTATGGCTACACCTTC.